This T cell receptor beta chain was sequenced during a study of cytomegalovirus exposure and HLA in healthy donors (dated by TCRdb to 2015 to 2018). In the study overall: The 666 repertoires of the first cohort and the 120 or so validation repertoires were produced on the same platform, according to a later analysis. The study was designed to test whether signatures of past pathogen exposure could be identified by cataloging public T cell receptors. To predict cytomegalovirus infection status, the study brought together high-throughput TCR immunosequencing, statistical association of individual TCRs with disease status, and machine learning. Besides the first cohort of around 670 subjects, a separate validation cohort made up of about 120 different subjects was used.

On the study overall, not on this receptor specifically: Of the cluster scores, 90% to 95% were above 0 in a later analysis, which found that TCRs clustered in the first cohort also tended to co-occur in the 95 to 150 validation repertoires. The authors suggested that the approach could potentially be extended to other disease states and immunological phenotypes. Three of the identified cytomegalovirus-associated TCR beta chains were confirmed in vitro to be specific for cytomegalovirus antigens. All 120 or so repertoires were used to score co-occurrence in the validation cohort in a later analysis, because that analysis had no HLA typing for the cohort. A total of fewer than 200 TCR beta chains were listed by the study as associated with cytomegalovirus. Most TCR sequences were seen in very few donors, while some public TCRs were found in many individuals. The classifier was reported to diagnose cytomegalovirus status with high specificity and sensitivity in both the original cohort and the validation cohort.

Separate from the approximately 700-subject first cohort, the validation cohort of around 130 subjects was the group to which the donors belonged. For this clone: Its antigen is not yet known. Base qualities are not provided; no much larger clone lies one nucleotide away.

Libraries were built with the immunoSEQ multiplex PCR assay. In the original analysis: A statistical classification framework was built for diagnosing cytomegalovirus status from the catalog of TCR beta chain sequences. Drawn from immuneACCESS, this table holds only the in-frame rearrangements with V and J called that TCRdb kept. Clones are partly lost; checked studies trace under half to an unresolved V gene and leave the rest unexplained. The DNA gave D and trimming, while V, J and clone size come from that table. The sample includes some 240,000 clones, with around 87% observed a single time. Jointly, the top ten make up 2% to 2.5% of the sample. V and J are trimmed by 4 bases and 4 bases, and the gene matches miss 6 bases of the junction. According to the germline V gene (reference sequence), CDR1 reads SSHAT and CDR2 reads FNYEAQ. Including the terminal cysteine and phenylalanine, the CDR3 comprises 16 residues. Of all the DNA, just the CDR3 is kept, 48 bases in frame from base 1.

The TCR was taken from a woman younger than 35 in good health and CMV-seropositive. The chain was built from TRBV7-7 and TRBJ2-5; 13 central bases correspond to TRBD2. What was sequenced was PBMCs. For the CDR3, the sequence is CASSSLAGGRAETQYF. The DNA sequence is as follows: TGTGCCAGCAGCTCACTAGCGGGAGGGCGGGCAGAGACCCAGTACTTC.